This T cell receptor (beta chain) was documented in a study of T cells in Graves' hyperthyroidism and ophthalmopathy. The ends were cut back, 4 bases at V and 5 bases at J, with 11 bases in the middle. This CDR3 is built from 12 residues. The germline gives CDR1 DFQATT, CDR2 SNEGSKA (reference sequence). The sample holds a few counts of this clonotype. Its antigen is unknown. In the ophthalmopathy cohort, Clinical Activity Score was at least 3, NOSPECS grade at least 4, and duration under 3 months. Patients were excluded because of uncontrolled infection, other autoimmune disease, pregnancy or lactation. PBMCs stemmed from approximately 10 ml fresh peripheral blood. Notes on the study in general: Most thyroid-expanded clonotypes above 0.001 were also found in blood.

The CDR3 regions of TCR beta were amplified from RNA transcripts. In the first-round RT-PCR of the TCR CDR3, the HTBI primer set was used. TCRdb fed the multiplex PCR reads into MiXCR, producing one record per CDR3 protein. Of 360,000 or so distinct CDR3 sequences listed, 13% to 15% were seen once; the top ten hold approximately 19%. Sequences were obtained from blood. This chain connects TRBV20-1 to TRBJ1-2, with D perhaps matching TRBD1 (5 bases). This TCR came from a woman aged 55 to 70 with Graves' ophthalmopathy. This chain's CDR3 is CSAKRGGYGYTF. The CDR3 DNA reads as TGCAGTGCTAAACGCGGGGGGTATGGCTACACCTTC.